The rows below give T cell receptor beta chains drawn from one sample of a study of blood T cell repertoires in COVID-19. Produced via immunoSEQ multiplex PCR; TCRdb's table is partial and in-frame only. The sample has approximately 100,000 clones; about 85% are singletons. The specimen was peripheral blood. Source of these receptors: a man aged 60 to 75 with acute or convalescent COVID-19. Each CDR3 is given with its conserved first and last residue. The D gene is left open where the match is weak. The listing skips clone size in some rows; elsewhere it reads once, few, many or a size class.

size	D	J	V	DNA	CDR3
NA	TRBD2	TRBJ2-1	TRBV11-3	TGTGCCAGCAGCTCCCAAATCCATCCTAGCGGGGGGGCGTATGAGCAGTTCTTC	CASSSQIHPSGGAYEQFF
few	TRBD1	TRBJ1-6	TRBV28	TGTGCCAGCAGACACCAGGGGGCTGGAAATTCACCCCTCCACTTT	CASRHQGAGNSPLHF
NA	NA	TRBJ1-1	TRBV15	TGTGCCACCAGCAGGGAACAGGGTTCGGCTTTCTTT	CATSREQGSAFF
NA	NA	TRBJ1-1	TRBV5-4	TGTGCCAGCAGCCGAGACAGGAACACTGAAGCTTTCTTT	CASSRDRNTEAFF
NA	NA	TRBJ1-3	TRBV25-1	TGTGCCAGCAGCCGCGAGAACACCATATATTTT	CASSRENTIYF
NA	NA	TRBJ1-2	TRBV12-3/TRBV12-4	TGTGCCAGCAGTGGGTTCACAGATCATGGCTACACCTTC	CASSGFTDHGYTF
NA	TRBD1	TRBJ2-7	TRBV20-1	TGCAGTGCTAGTGCCCGGGACAGGGGCTACGAGCAGTACTTC	CSASARDRGYEQYF
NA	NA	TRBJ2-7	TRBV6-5	TGTGCCAGCAGTTACCACAGGGAAACCTACGAGCAGTACTTC	CASSYHRETYEQYF
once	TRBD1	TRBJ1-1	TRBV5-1	TGCGCCAGCACCTCGACAGGGTCATACACTGAAGCTTTCTTT	CASTSTGSYTEAFF
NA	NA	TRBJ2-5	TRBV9	TGTGCCAGCAGCGTAGGATCGGGGATAGAGACCCAGTACTTC	CASSVGSGIETQYF
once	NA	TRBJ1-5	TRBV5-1	TGCGCCAGCAGCCAACAGGGCGATAGCAATCAGCCCCAGCATTTT	CASSQQGDSNQPQHF
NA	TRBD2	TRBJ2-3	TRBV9	TGTGCCAGCAGCGTAGCGGGACTAGCGGGGGGGCCAGATACGCAGTATTTT	CASSVAGLAGGPDTQYF
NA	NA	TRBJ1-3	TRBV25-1	TGTGCCAGCAGCTTAGAGGTGGGCGGGATTGGAAACACCATATATTTT	CASSLEVGGIGNTIYF
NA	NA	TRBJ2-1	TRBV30	TGTGCCGTGGAACGGCCGGGGACAAACAATGAGCAGTTCTTC	CAVERPGTNNEQFF
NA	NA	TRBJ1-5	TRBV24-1	TGTGCCACCAGTGAGGCAGGGGTCCGGAGCAATCAGCCCCAGCATTTT	CATSEAGVRSNQPQHF
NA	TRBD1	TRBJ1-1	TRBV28	TGTGCCAGCAGTTTATCCCAGGGGGCGAGTTCGAACACTGAAGCTTTCTTT	CASSLSQGASSNTEAFF
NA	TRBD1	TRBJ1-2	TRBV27	TGTGCCAGCAAGACACAGGGGGCTGGTGGCTACACCTTC	CASKTQGAGGYTF
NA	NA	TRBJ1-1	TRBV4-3	TGCGCCAGCAGCCAAGATAGGGGTGAGCTAGGGGACACTGAAGCTTTCTTT	CASSQDRGELGDTEAFF
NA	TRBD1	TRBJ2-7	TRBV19	TGTGCCAGTAGTATTGACAGGGAAAGAGAGCAGTACTTC	CASSIDREREQYF
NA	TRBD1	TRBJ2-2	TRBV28	TGTGCCAGCAGTCCCGGGACAGCCCACCGGGAGCTGTTTTTT	CASSPGTAHRELFF
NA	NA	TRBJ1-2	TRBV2	TGTGCCAGCATGCAGGGGACCTCTAGGGGAACTACTGGCTACACCTTC	CASMQGTSRGTTGYTF
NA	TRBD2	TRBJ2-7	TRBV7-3	TGTGCCAGCAGCTTACGTGGTAGCGGGAGGGGCGACGAGCAGTACTTC	CASSLRGSGRGDEQYF
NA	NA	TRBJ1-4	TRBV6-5	TGTGCCAGCAGTTACGGCACAACTAATGAAAAACTGTTTTTT	CASSYGTTNEKLFF
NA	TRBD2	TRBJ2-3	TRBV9	TGTGCCAGCAGCGCCCCCGGGACTAGCGGGGGGGCGGCAGATACGCAGTATTTT	CASSAPGTSGGAADTQYF
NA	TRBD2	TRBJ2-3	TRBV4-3	TGCGCCAGCAGCCTGCGCGGGGGGACAGATACGCAGTATTTT	CASSLRGGTDTQYF
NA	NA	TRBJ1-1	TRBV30	TGTGCCTGGAGCGGACAGATGAACACTGAAGCTTTCTTT	CAWSGQMNTEAFF
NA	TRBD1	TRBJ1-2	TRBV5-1	TGCGCCAGCAGCAAGGGGACAGGGGGAGACTATGGCTACACCTTC	CASSKGTGGDYGYTF
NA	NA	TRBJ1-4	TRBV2	TGTGCCAGCAGAACTGGAGGAACGGGTGAAAAACTGTTTTTT	CASRTGGTGEKLFF
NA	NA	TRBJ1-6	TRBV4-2	TGTGCCAGCAGCCAAGATCCGCGGTTAGGGGGGGGCAATTCACCCCTCCACTTT	CASSQDPRLGGGNSPLHF
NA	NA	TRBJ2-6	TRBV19	TGTGCCAGTAGTATCACTGTCCTCTCTGGGGCCAACGTCCTGACTTTC	CASSITVLSGANVLTF
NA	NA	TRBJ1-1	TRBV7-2	TGTGCCAGCAGCGCTGGACAACCGAACACTGAAGCTTTCTTT	CASSAGQPNTEAFF
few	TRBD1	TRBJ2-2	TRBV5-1	TGCGCCAGCAGCTTGGGGGACAGCGGGGAGCTGTTTTTT	CASSLGDSGELFF
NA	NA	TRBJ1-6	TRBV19	TGTGCCAGTAGACTTGAATCGAGCTCCTATAATTCACCCCTCCACTTT	CASRLESSSYNSPLHF
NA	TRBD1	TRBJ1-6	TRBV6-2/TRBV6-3	TGTGCCAGCAGCCCCTCAGACAGGGGGTTCAATTCACCCCTCCACTTT	CASSPSDRGFNSPLHF
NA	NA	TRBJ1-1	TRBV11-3	TGTGCCAGCAGCTTAGAACGCCAGAATACCAAAGCTTTCTTT	CASSLERQNTKAFF
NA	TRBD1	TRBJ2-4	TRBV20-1	TGCAGTGCTAGAGTTGGACAGGCGTCGGGCTTC	CSARVGQASGF